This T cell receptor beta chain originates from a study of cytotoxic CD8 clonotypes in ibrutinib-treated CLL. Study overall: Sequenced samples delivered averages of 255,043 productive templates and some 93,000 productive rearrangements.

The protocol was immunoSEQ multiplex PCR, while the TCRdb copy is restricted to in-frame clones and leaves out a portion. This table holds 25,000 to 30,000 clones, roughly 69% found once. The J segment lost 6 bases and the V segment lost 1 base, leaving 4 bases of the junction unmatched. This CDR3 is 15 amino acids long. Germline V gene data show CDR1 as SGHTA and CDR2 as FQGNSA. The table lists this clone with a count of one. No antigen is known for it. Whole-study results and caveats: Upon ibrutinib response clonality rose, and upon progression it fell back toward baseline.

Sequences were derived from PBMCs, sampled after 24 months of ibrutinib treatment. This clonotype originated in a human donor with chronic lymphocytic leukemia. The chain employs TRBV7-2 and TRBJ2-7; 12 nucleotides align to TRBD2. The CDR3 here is CASSLVTSGGSEQYF. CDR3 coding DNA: TGTGCCAGCAGCTTAGTCACTAGCGGGGGGTCCGAGCAGTACTTC.